This entry lists 19 T cell receptor beta chains sequenced from one sample in a study of tumor and adjacent non-tumor tissue in lung cancer. The template was RNA from unsorted bulk tissue. The normal lung tissue was taken more than 3 cm from the tumor edge. A modified ARM-PCR protocol with three rounds of nested PCR amplified TCRbeta. TCRdb itself ran the multiplex PCR reads through MiXCR, one entry per CDR3 protein. The sample contains 40,000 to 45,000 distinct CDR3 sequences, roughly 60% of which appear only once. The material sequenced was distant non-tumor lung tissue. The receptor set was obtained from a man aged 50 or older with non-small cell lung cancer.

V gene TRBV20-1 combines with J gene TRBJ1-3; TRBD1 might be the D (6 bases). This CDR3 has 14 residues. Trimming took 3 bases from V and 0 from J, leaving 9 bases between them. CDR1 and CDR2 from the germline V gene are DFQATT and SNEGSKA (reference sequence). CDR3 sequence (DNA): TGCAGTGCTAGCATAGGGGGCTCTGGAAACACCATATATTTT. This encodes CSASIGGSGNTIYF.

This chain links TRBV28 with TRBJ2-1; 7 bases map to TRBD1. Germline V gene sequence: CDR1 MDHEN, CDR2 SYDVKM. The trim removed 4 bases at V and 8 bases at J, leaving 23 bases unmatched. The CDR3 covers 19 residues. Here the CDR3 reads CASSSTVTGFMVRLDEQFF. The CDR3 nucleotides are TGTGCCAGCAGTTCCACCGTGACAGGGTTCATGGTGCGGTTAGATGAGCAGTTCTTC.

This sequence joins TRBV11-1 and TRBJ1-1, with 7 bases lining up with TRBD1. J was trimmed by 8 bases and V by 3 bases; bases with no gene match: 6. Germline V gives CDR1 SGHAT, CDR2 FQDESV (reference sequence). The CDR3 extends over 13 amino acids. This CDR3 is CASSLQGETEAFF. CDR3 DNA: TGTGCCAGCAGCTTGCAGGGGGAGACCGAAGCTTTCTTT.

The table lists this clonotype with a count of one. The chain employs TRBV5-1 and TRBJ2-1; 7 bases are a match to TRBD2. V trimming: 5 bases; J trimming: 7 bases; junction bases outside the gene matches: 15. Germline V gives CDR1 SGHRS, CDR2 YFSETQ. This CDR3 comprises 16 residues. The CDR3 coding sequence is TGCGCCAGCAGTCCCAAAGCCGGCGGGGGAGGGAATGAGCAGTTCTTC. It specifies CASSPKAGGGGNEQFF.

A few counts support this clonotype. This chain joins TRBV28 and TRBJ2-1; D call uncertain. With 5 bases removed from V and 0 bases from J, the gap between germline ends came to 14 bases. The germline CDR1 and CDR2 sequences are MDHEN and SYDVKM. The CDR3 sequence is 16 residues long. The CDR3 DNA sequence: TGTGCCAGCAGTCTTACCCCACGGAGCTCCTACAATGAGCAGTTCTTC. Translation: CASSLTPRSSYNEQFF.

For this clonotype: Here the CDR3 omits its conserved ending phenylalanine or tryptophan, so a read error is the likely source. The J gene is TRBJ2-7, the V gene TRBV6-5; no firm D call. The germline V gene has CDR1 MNHEY and CDR2 SVGAGI. V was clipped by 2 bases and J by 3 bases, with 11 bases between them. This CDR3 comprises 14 residues. The CDR3 loop reads CASSYSDQYYEQYC. CDR3 nucleotides: TGTGCCAGCAGTTACAGTGACCAATACTACGAGCAGTACTGC.

This clonotype showed up many times. This chain links TRBV6-5 with TRBJ2-1; the D call may be TRBD1 or TRBD2 (5 bases each). The length of the CDR3 is 15 residues. CDR1 and CDR2 from the germline V gene are MNHEY and SVGAGI. Trimming stripped 2 bases from V and 6 bases from J, with 14 bases between. Here the CDR3 reads CASSYGRDAANEQFF. Written as DNA, the CDR3 is TGTGCCAGCAGTTACGGTCGGGACGCGGCCAATGAGCAGTTCTTC.

Concerning this clonotype itself: One end of the junction fails to match germline, which may point to a read error. The V gene is TRBV13, the J gene TRBJ2-1; TRBD1 is a possible D gene (7 bases). The CDR3 is 17 residues long. In germline, CDR1 is PRHDT, CDR2 FYEKMQ (reference sequence). The CDR3 DNA sequence: TGTGCAAGCAGCTCTTGGGGGGCAGGGGGCTCCTACAATGAGCAGTTCTTC. Translated: CASSSWGAGGSYNEQFF.

On this clonotype itself: A read error may produce the germline difference seen at one junction end. V and J are TRBV5-6 and TRBJ2-2; TRBD2 might be the D (5 bases). There are 14 residues in the CDR3. Germline CDR1 reads SGHDT; CDR2 reads YYEEEE. The CDR3 nucleotides read TGTGCCAGCAGCGATACAAGAAACACCGGGGAGCTGTTTTTC. As protein: CASSDTRNTGELFF.

Details on this clonotype: Being one base from a much bigger clone, this may be a read error. The rearrangement joins TRBV29-1 to TRBJ2-7, with D uncertain. Germline CDR1 SQVTM, CDR2 ANQGSEA. V was cut by 0 bases and J by 6 bases, with 21 bases left in between. The CDR3 covers 16 residues. CDR3 coding DNA: TGCAGCGTTGAAGATCTAAGACGTACAGAATACCGCGAGCAGTACTTC. Translation: CSVEDLRRTEYREQYF.

With respect to this clonotype: A much larger clone differs from this one at a single base, so this may be a read error. The chain recombines TRBV7-9 with TRBJ2-5; D call uncertain. Looked up from germline, CDR1 is SEHNR and CDR2 is FQNEAQ (reference sequence). The CDR3 extends over 13 amino acids. This CDR3 reads CTSSDRAQETQYF. In DNA form, the CDR3 reads TGTACCAGCAGCGATAGAGCTCAAGAGACCCAGTACTTC.

Points on this clonotype: The junction departs from the called germline gene at one end, perhaps through a read error. The chain is built from TRBV6-6 and TRBJ2-2, with a tentative D call TRBD2 (5 bases). CDR3 length: 13 residues. Germline V gene sequence: CDR1 MNHNY, CDR2 SVGAGI (reference sequence). CDR3 sequence reads: CASTRNSTGELFF. As DNA, the CDR3 is TGTGCCAGCACCAGGAACAGCACCGGGGAGCTGTTCTTT.

Turning to this clonotype: A much bigger clone sits one base away, suggesting this may be a read error. The chain couples TRBV20-1 to TRBJ1-5; 8 bases fit TRBD1. V lost 7 bases and J lost 7; bases outside the gene matches: 6. From germline, CDR1 is DFQATT and CDR2 SNEGSKA (reference sequence). The CDR3 is made up of 12 amino acids. The CDR3 DNA reads TGCAGTGATTTCAGGGGGCTACAGCCCCAGCATTTT. Protein: CSDFRGLQPQHF.

The chain links TRBV6-6 to TRBJ2-5; possible D gene TRBD2, 6 bases. The CDR3 spans 12 residues. CDR1 MNHNY and CDR2 SVGAGI come from the germline V gene (reference sequence). The CDR3 sequence is CHSSGGEETQYF. In DNA, the CDR3 is TGTCACAGCAGTGGAGGGGAAGAGACCCAGTACTTC.

As to this clonotype: Its ends do not fully match the called genes, so a read error is possible. The genes are TRBV29-1 and TRBJ2-1; 7 positions agree with TRBD2. CDR1 is SQVTM and CDR2 is ANQGSEA in the germline V gene. The CDR3 loop spans 14 amino acids. The CDR3 sequence is CSVEDTGRGGEQLF. The CDR3 coding sequence is TGCAGCGTTGAAGATACAGGCCGCGGGGGTGAACAGTTATTC.

This clonotype was observed once. The chain is built from TRBV6-6 and TRBJ2-7, with 7 bases matching TRBD1. The CDR3 runs 12 residues. The V gene end was trimmed by 10 bases and the J gene end by 12 bases; junction bases not matched to a gene: 15. The germline V gene encodes CDR1 MNHNY and CDR2 SVGAGI (reference sequence). CDR3 DNA: TGTGCCACCGGACAGGATAGGTACGTGCTGTACTTC. Translating gives CATGQDRYVLYF.

This clonotype was counted ten times or more. V usage is TRBV6-1 and J usage is TRBJ2-7; 7 bases fit TRBD2. Germline CDR1 MNHNS, CDR2 SASEGT. J lost 1 base, V lost 6 bases, and 12 bases had no gene match. The CDR3 extends over 16 amino acids. Written as DNA, the CDR3 is TGTGCCAGCAGCCCCACCGGGAGGTCGCCTTCCTACGAGCAGTACTTC. Amino acids: CASSPTGRSPSYEQYF.

This clonotype was detected many times. V usage is TRBV4-1 and J usage is TRBJ2-3; 12 nucleotides align to TRBD1. This CDR3 comprises 15 residues. Germline V lookup: CDR1 MGHRA, CDR2 YSYEKL. The ends lost 4 bases at V and 4 bases at J; junction bases unmatched: 3. The CDR3 coding sequence is TGCGCCAGCAGCCGATGGGACAGGGGGCCAGATACGCAGTATTTT. Protein product: CASSRWDRGPDTQYF.

A word on this clonotype: A much larger clone sits a single nucleotide away, making a read error possible. The chain combines TRBV20-1 with TRBJ2-1; D not resolved. V was pared by 3 bases and J by 6 bases, with 15 bases between. The CDR3 runs to 14 residues. From germline, CDR1 is DFQATT and CDR2 SNEGSKA (reference sequence). CDR3 protein: CSARRLGWGNEQFF. The CDR3 bases are TGCAGTGCTAGGAGGCTAGGCTGGGGCAATGAGCAGTTCTTC.